The 22 T cell receptor beta chains given below trace back to one sample, sequenced in a study of OX40 agonist ivuxolimab in advanced cancers. Some clones are missing from TCRdb's copy, which holds only in-frame ones; the method was immunoSEQ multiplex PCR. The profile covers under 150,000 clones, with roughly nine tenths appearing a single time and approximately 0.51% taken by the ten largest. The sample in question was CD4+ or CD8+ T cells sorted from blood, obtained in a trial of the OX40 agonist ivuxolimab. These receptors all stem from an adult with an advanced solid tumor such as melanoma, head and neck, liver or kidney cancer.

This chain connects TRBV11-3 to TRBJ2-3; no clear D gene. V dropped 5 bases and J dropped 3 bases, with 12 bases sitting between them. Germline values: CDR1 SGHNT, CDR2 YENEEA. The length of the CDR3 is 14 residues. The CDR3 DNA is TGTGCCAGCAGCGAACGGACGGGTACAGATACGCAGTATTTT. Amino acid sequence: CASSERTGTDTQYF.

The chain carries TRBV18 and TRBJ2-5; D remains unclear. The V gene's germline CDR1 is KGHSH and CDR2 LQKENI. The V end lost 5 bases, the J end lost 2 bases, and 12 bases lay between the germline ends. The CDR3 is 14 residues long. The CDR3 DNA reads TGTGCCAGCTCAACCCTCGTGACACAAGAGACCCAGTACTTC. Residues: CASSTLVTQETQYF.

The genes are TRBV30 and TRBJ1-1, with 9 bases aligning to TRBD1. The CDR3 contains 14 residues. Germline V CDR1 and CDR2: GTSNPN, SVGIG (reference sequence). The trim removed 0 bases at V and 6 bases at J, leaving 5 bases unmatched. Written as DNA, the CDR3 is TGTGCCTGGAGTGTATGGGACAGGGTACCTGAAGCTTTCTTT. This encodes CAWSVWDRVPEAFF.

The chain carries TRBV5-4 and TRBJ2-3; D is unresolved. The germline gives CDR1 SGHNT, CDR2 YYREEE (reference sequence). Trimming shortened V by 4 bases and J by 0 bases, and 12 bases separated the two germline ends. The CDR3 is 15 residues long. This chain's CDR3 is CASSRPGSSTDTQYF. CDR3 nucleotide sequence: TGTGCCAGCAGCCGCCCGGGTTCAAGCACAGATACGCAGTATTTT.

The rearrangement uses TRBV29-1 and TRBJ2-3; D is unresolved. The CDR3 is 14 residues long. Trimming pared 1 base from V and 1 base from J, leaving 9 bases between. Germline V gene sequence: CDR1 SQVTM, CDR2 ANQGSEA. The CDR3 protein is CSVEGTLGTDTQYF. The CDR3 DNA sequence: TGCAGCGTTGAAGGGACCTTAGGCACAGATACGCAGTATTTT.

This clone showed up just a few times. CDR3 nucleotide sequence: TGCGCCAGCAGCCAAGAGTCTGGCAATCAGCCCCAGCATTTT. Translated: CASSQESGNQPQHF. V gene TRBV4-1 combines with J gene TRBJ1-5; D uncertain. The germline V and J ends were trimmed by 0 bases and 2 bases, with 5 bases remaining between them. The CDR3 has 14 residues. CDR1 and CDR2 (germline): MGHRA, YSYEKL.

The chain recombines TRBV7-9 with TRBJ2-7, with 15 bases that match TRBD2. The CDR3 has 16 residues. With 5 bases clipped from V and 6 bases from J, the junction kept 8 bases outside the gene matches. Germline V CDR1 and CDR2: SEHNR, FQNEAQ (reference sequence). The CDR3, as DNA: TGTGCCAGCAGCCCTCCGGGACTAGCGGGGGGTAGCGAGCAGTACTTC. Amino acid sequence: CASSPPGLAGGSEQYF.

The CDR3 bases are TGTGCCAGCAGCCAAGTCCTCGCCGGAGAAGCTTTCTTT. It translates to CASSQVLAGEAFF. The genes are TRBV4-2 and TRBJ1-1; D remains unclear. The germline V gene encodes CDR1 LGHNA and CDR2 YNFKEQ. The CDR3 totals 13 residues. V was shortened by 1 base and J by 8 bases, with 11 bases between the two germline ends.

The V and J genes are TRBV10-3 and TRBJ1-3; D possibly corresponds to TRBD1 (6 bases). V was trimmed by 4 bases and J by 0 bases, leaving 10 bases between them. From germline, CDR1 is ENHRY and CDR2 SYGVKD. The CDR3 runs 15 residues. The CDR3 loop is CAISGDTSSGNTIYF. CDR3 nucleotide sequence: TGTGCCATCAGTGGGGACACAAGCTCTGGAAACACCATATATTTT.

This clone turned up a few times. The chain has TRBV7-9 and TRBJ1-2; tentative D call: TRBD1 (5 bases). Trimming left V 0 bases short and J 4 bases short, with 6 bases between. CDR3 length: 13 residues. The germline CDR1 and CDR2 sequences are SEHNR and FQNEAQ (reference sequence). The CDR3 nucleotides are TGTGCCAGCAGCTTAGCGGGGGGCTATGGCTACACCTTC. Translation gives CASSLAGGYGYTF.

This clone was seen more than once but under ten times. The rearrangement joins TRBV9 to TRBJ1-5; TRBD1 aligns across 8 bases. Per the germline V gene, CDR1 is SGDLS and CDR2 is YYNGEE. The CDR3 contains 14 residues. Germline trimming cut 3 bases from V and 7 bases from J; bases unmatched to any gene: 6. The CDR3 coding sequence is TGTGCCAGCAGCGGACAGGGGTTGCGGCAGCCCCAGCATTTT. It encodes CASSGQGLRQPQHF.

The chain employs TRBV11-2 and TRBJ1-2; possibly TRBD1 for D (5 bases). Trimming pared 5 bases from V and 0 bases from J, leaving 10 bases between. From germline, CDR1 is SGHAT and CDR2 FQNNGV. CDR3 length: 14 amino acids. In DNA, the CDR3 is TGTGCCAGCAGCGCCTCGACAGCTAACTATGGCTACACCTTC. It translates to CASSASTANYGYTF.

The chain combines TRBV4-3 with TRBJ1-2, with D unresolved. The germline V and J ends were trimmed by 0 bases and 7 bases, with 21 bases remaining between them. CDR3 length: 17 residues. Germline V gives CDR1 LGHNA, CDR2 YSLEER. CDR3 DNA sequence: TGCGCCAGCAGCCAAGAGAATGGTCGGGGTTCATGGGGTGGCTACACCTTC. Amino acid sequence: CASSQENGRGSWGGYTF.

On this clone itself: Within the sample, other DNA sequences also encode this same CDR3. The chain recombines TRBV30 with TRBJ1-2; 7 positions agree with TRBD1. The CDR3 consists of 13 residues. CDR1 and CDR2 from the germline V gene are GTSNPN and SVGIG (reference sequence). Germline trimming cut 3 bases from V and 2 bases from J; bases unmatched to any gene: 3. CDR3 DNA: TGTGCCTGGAGGACGACAGGGAACTATGGCTACACCTTC. Encoded protein: CAWRTTGNYGYTF.

The chain is built from TRBV9 and TRBJ2-2; the D gene is possibly TRBD1 (6 bases). Germline-derived CDR1 and CDR2 are SGDLS and YYNGEE. This CDR3 spans 15 amino acids. Deletions cut 4 bases from V and 0 bases from J, with 10 bases between. The CDR3 protein is CASSSRQANTGELFF. CDR3 nucleotide sequence: TGTGCCAGCAGCTCCCGACAGGCGAACACCGGGGAGCTGTTTTTT.

The genes are TRBV7-3 and TRBJ2-1, with a possible D match to TRBD2 (7 bases). The CDR3 runs to 15 residues. Trimming removed 6 bases from V and 10 bases from J, with 22 bases in between. CDR1 SGHTA and CDR2 FQGTGA come from the germline V gene. The CDR3 DNA is TGTGCCAGCAGGAGGGGGGCGACTAGCCAGGAAGAGCAGTTCTTC. It yields the protein CASRRGATSQEEQFF.

This sequence joins TRBV9 and TRBJ1-2; D perhaps matches TRBD1 (6 bases). Germline assignment: CDR1 SGDLS and CDR2 YYNGEE. The CDR3 contains 15 residues. V was clipped by 4 bases and J by 4 bases, with 17 bases between them. The CDR3, as DNA: TGTGCCAGCAGCCCAGGGGTTGAGAAGGGCTATGGCTACACCTTC. This translates into CASSPGVEKGYGYTF.

V usage is TRBV29-1 and J usage is TRBJ1-2; D gene ambiguous. V lost 7 bases and J 1 base, leaving 7 bases between the germline ends. The germline V gene has CDR1 SQVTM and CDR2 ANQGSEA. The length of the CDR3 is 11 residues. The CDR3 sequence is CSGGLNYGYTF. The CDR3 DNA follows: TGCAGCGGCGGGCTTAACTATGGCTACACCTTC. The variable domain in full, completed from reference TRBV29-1 and TRBJ1-2, reads SAVISQKPSRDICQRGTSLTIQCQVDSQVTMMFWYRQQPGQSLTLIATANQGSEATYESGFVIDKFPISRPNLTFSTLTVSNMSPEDSSIYLCSGGLNYGYTFGSGTRLTVV.

The CDR3 coding sequence is TGTGCCTGGAGTGGGGGGGTAATAGGCTCTGGAAACACCATATATTTT. Encoded protein: CAWSGGVIGSGNTIYF. This chain connects TRBV30 to TRBJ1-3, with D possibly being TRBD1 (5 bases). This CDR3 comprises 16 residues. V lost 1 base to trimming and J lost 0 bases, with 13 bases between them. CDR1 GTSNPN and CDR2 SVGIG come from the germline V gene (reference sequence).

This rearrangement joins TRBV5-1 to TRBJ2-1; 8 bases align to TRBD1. CDR1 is SGHRS, CDR2 YFSETQ, per germline. The ends lost 2 bases at V and 4 bases at J; junction bases unmatched: 2. CDR3 length: 14 residues. As DNA, the CDR3 is TGCGCCAGCAGCTTCGGACAGGGATACAATGAGCAGTTCTTC. Residues: CASSFGQGYNEQFF.

The gene calls are TRBV7-2 and TRBJ1-5; no clear D. The V and J ends lost 5 bases and 4 bases respectively, with 9 bases between them. Germline assignment: CDR1 SGHTA and CDR2 FQGNSA. This CDR3 spans 13 amino acids. CDR3 region: CASSPTGNQPQHF. Written as DNA, the CDR3 is TGTGCCAGCAGCCCCACGGGGAATCAGCCCCAGCATTTT. The full variable domain, its missing parts supplied by reference TRBV7-2 and TRBJ1-5, is GAGVSQSPSNKVTEKGKDVELRCDPISGHTALYWYRQSLGQGLEFLIYFQGNSAPDKSGLPSDRFSAERTGGSVSTLTIQRTQQEDSAVYLCASSPTGNQPQHFGDGTRLSIL.

This clone was observed a single time. The rearrangement joins TRBV30 to TRBJ1-4; D might be TRBD1 (6 bases). This CDR3 is built from 14 residues. Germline loops: CDR1 GTSNPN, CDR2 SVGIG (reference sequence). The germline V and J ends were trimmed by 4 bases and 8 bases, with 17 bases remaining between them. The chain's CDR3 is CAWNAGTIREKLFF. The CDR3 coding sequence is TGTGCCTGGAACGCCGGGACAATACGAGAAAAACTGTTTTTT.